The clone carrying this TCR beta chain was seen ten or more times. Arm-PCR of CDR3 regions and iRepertoire HTBI primers were the basis on which TCR beta libraries were built. MiXCR was run by TCRdb on the multiplex PCR reads, yielding one entry per CDR3 protein. This sample has approximately 540,000 distinct CDR3 sequences, with approximately 12% found just once. CDR1 is SGHTA, CDR2 FQGNSA, per germline. V trimming: 4 bases; J trimming: 0 bases; junction bases outside the gene matches: 15. The CDR3 is 21 amino acids. Described time point: newly diagnosed GD, antithyroid drugs for less than 3 months. After RNA was extracted from PBMCs, the TCR library was made from it. This record comes from a study of regulatory T cells in long-lasting Graves disease. The data also belong to a second study, concerning T cells in Graves' hyperthyroidism and ophthalmopathy.

The chain is built from TRBV7-2 and TRBJ2-4, with 13 bases lining up with TRBD2. The source is a woman aged 25 to 39 with Graves disease. The material sequenced was peripheral blood mononuclear cells (PBMCs), taken at new diagnosis, from a patient treated with antithyroid drugs. As DNA, the CDR3 is TGTGCCAGCAGCTATATGGGACTAGCGGGATACTTTACCGGAGCCAAAAACATTCAGTACTTC. Its translation is CASSYMGLAGYFTGAKNIQYF.